This TCR beta chain was identified during a study of blood T cells in healthy people across ages. General study points: Any changes in expanded clonotypes were possibly confounded, as donor CMV status remained unknown.

V dropped 4 bases and J dropped 1 base, with 8 bases sitting between them. CDR3 length equals 13 residues. Germline V CDR1 and CDR2: SNHLY, FYNNEI. The donors, all healthy, were Caucasians living in Russia, aged 6 to 90. Primers used in a second PCR of about 7 to 11 cycles were a sample-barcoded 5' primer and a J-beta primer mix. From the 5' RACE reads, TCRdb called clonotypes with MiXCR, one entry per CDR3 protein. The data show 550,000 to 800,000 distinct CDR3 sequences, approximately 29% seen once. Of note for this clonotype: Its matching antigen is unknown.

The TCR sequence derives from an elderly woman in good health. This sequence joins TRBV2 and TRBJ2-7; D gene unclear. Sample: blood. Here the CDR3 reads CASSVGRSYEQYF. CDR3 bases: TGTGCCAGCAGTGTCGGTAGGTCCTACGAGCAGTACTTC.